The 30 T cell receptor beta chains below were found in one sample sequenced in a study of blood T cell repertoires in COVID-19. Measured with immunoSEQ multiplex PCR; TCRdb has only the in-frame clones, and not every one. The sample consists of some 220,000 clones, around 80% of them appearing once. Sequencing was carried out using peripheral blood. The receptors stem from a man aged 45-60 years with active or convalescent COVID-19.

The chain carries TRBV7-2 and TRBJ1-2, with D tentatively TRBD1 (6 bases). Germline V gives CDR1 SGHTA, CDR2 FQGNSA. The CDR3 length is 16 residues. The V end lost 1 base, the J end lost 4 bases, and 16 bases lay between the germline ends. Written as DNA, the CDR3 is TGTGCCAGCAGCTTAGTTTCAGGGGAGGGCACCTATGGCTACACCTTC. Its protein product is CASSLVSGEGTYGYTF.

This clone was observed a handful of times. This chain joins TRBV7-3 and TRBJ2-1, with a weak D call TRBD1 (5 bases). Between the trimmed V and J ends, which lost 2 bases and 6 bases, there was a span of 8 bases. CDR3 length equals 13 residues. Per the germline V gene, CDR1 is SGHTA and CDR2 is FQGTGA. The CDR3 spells CASSLGATNEQFF. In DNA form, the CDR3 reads TGTGCCAGCAGCTTAGGGGCAACCAATGAGCAGTTCTTC.

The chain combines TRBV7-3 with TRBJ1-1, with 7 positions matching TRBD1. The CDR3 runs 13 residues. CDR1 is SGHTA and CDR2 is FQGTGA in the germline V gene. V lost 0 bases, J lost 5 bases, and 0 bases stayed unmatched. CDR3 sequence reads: CASSLTQGTEAFF. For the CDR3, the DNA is TGTGCCAGCAGCTTAACACAGGGGACTGAAGCTTTCTTT.

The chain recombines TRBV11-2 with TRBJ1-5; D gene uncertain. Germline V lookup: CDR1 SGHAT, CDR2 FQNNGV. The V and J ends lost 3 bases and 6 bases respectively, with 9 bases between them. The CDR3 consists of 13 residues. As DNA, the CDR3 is TGTGCCAGCAGCTTTTCTGAGGGTCAGCCCCAGCATTTT. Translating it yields CASSFSEGQPQHF.

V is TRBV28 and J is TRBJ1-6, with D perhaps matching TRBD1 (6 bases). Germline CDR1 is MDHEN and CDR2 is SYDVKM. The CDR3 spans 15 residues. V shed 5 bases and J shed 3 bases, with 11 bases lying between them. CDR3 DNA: TGTGCCAGCAGTGCTAACAGGGACTATAATTCACCCCTCCACTTT. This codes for CASSANRDYNSPLHF.

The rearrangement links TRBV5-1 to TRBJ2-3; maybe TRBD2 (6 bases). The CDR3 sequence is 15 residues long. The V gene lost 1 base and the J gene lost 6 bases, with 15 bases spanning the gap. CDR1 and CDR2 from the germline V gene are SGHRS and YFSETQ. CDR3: CASSLLRGTSDTQYF. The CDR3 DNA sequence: TGCGCCAGCAGCTTGTTGCGGGGCACGTCGGATACGCAGTATTTT.

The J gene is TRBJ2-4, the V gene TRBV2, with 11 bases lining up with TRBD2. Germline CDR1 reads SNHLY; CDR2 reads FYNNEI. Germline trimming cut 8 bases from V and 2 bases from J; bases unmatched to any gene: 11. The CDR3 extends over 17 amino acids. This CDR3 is CASSTSGVDLTKNIQYF. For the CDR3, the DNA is TGTGCCAGCTCGACTAGCGGGGTAGATCTGACCAAAAACATTCAGTACTTC.

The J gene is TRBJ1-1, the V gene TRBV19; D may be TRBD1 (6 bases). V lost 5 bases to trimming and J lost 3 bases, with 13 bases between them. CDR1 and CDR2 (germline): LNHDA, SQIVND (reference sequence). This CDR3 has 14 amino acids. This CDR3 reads CASSQRDTDTEAFF. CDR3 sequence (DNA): TGTGCCAGTAGTCAGCGGGACACTGACACTGAAGCTTTCTTT.

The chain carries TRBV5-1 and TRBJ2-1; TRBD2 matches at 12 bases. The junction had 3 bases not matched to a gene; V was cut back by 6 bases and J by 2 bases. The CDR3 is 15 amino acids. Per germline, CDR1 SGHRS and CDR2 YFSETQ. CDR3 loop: CASKRLAGAYNEQFF. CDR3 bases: TGCGCCAGCAAGCGACTAGCGGGGGCCTACAATGAGCAGTTCTTC. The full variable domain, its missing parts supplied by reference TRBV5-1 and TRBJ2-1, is KAGVTQTPRYLIKTRGQQVTLSCSPISGHRSVSWYQQTPGQGLQFLFEYFSETQRNKGNFPGRFSGRQFSNSRSEMNVSTLELGDSALYLCASKRLAGAYNEQFFGPGTRLTVL.

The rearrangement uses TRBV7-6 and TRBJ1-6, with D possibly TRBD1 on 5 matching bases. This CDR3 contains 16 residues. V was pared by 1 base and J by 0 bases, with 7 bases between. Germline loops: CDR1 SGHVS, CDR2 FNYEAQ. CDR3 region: CASSLGQSSYNSPLHF. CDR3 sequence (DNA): TGTGCCAGCAGCTTAGGACAGAGCTCCTATAATTCACCCCTCCACTTT.

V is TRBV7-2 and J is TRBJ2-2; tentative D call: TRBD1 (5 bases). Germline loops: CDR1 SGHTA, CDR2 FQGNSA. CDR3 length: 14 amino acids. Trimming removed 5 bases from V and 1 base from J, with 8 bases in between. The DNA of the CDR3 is TGTGCCAGCAGCCAAGGACAGAACACCGGGGAGCTGTTTTTT. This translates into CASSQGQNTGELFF.

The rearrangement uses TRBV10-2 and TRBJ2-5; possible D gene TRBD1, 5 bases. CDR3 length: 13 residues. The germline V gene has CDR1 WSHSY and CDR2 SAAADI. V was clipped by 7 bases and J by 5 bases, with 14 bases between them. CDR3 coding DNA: TGCGCCAGCAATGCAGGGTGGCGGGAGACCCAGTACTTC. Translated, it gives CASNAGWRETQYF.

CDR3 in DNA: TGTGCCAGCAGTCCTCTCCTAGCGGGGCAAGAGACCCAGTACTTC. Protein product: CASSPLLAGQETQYF. The rearrangement uses TRBV2 and TRBJ2-5; 9 nucleotides match TRBD2. The CDR3 has 15 residues. After removal of 5 bases from V and 2 bases from J, the junction contained 6 bases not matched to a gene. Germline values: CDR1 SNHLY, CDR2 FYNNEI.

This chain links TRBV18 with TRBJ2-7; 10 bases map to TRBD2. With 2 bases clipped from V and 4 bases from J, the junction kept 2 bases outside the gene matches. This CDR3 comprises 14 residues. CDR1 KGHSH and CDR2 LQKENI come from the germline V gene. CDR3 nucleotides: TGTGCCAGCTCACCAAGCGGGGGGGAATACGAGCAGTACGTC. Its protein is CASSPSGGEYEQYV.

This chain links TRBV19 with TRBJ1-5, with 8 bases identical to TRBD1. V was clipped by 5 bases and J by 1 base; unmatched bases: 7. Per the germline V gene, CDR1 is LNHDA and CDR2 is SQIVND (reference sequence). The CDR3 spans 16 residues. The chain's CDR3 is CASSATDRASNQPQHF. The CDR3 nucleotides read TGTGCCAGTAGTGCAACGGACAGGGCCAGCAATCAGCCCCAGCATTTT.

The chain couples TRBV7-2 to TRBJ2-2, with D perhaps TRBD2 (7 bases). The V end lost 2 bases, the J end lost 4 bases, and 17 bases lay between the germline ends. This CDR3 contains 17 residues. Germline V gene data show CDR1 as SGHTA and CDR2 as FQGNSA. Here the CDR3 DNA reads TGTGCCAGCAGCTTACCTAAGGCGGGGGCGGTCACCGGGGAGCTGTTTTTT. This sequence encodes CASSLPKAGAVTGELFF.

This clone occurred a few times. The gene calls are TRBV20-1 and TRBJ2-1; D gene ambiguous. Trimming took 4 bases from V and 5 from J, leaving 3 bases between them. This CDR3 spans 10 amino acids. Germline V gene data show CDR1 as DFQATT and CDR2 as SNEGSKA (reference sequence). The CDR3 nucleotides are TGCAGTGCTATTAACAATGAGCAGTTCTTC. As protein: CSAINNEQFF.

CDR3 loop: CASSYSGGGGYTF. The DNA for the CDR3 is TGTGCCAGCAGTTACTCCGGGGGGGGAGGCTACACCTTC. The rearrangement uses TRBV6-5 and TRBJ1-2, with D perhaps matching TRBD1 (5 bases). The germline CDR1 and CDR2 sequences are MNHEY and SVGAGI. The CDR3 runs 13 residues. Trimming removed 0 bases from V and 8 bases from J, with 10 bases in between.

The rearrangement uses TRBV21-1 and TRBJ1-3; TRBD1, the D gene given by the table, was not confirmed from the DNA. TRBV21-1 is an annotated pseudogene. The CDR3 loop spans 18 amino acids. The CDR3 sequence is CASSWPGTGPFSGNTIYF. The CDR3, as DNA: TGTGCCAGCAGCTGGCCCGGGACAGGGCCCTTCTCTGGAAACACCATATATTTT.

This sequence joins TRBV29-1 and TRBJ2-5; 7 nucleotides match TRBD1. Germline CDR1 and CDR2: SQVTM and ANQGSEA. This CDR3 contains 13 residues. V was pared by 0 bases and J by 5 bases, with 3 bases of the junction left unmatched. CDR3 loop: CSVEETGLETQYF. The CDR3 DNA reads TGCAGCGTTGAAGAGACAGGGTTGGAGACCCAGTACTTC.

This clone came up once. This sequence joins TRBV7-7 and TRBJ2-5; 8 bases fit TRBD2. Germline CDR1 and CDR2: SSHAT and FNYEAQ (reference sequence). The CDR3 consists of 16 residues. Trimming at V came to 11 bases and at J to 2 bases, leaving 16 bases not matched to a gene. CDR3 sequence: CAAAGPGGADQETQYF. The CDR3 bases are TGTGCCGCAGCAGGGCCCGGGGGGGCCGATCAAGAGACCCAGTACTTC.

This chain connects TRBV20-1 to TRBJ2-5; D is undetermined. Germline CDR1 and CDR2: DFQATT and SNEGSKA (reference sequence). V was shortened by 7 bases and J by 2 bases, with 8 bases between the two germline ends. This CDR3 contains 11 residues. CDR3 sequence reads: CSVTTQETQYF. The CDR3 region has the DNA TGCAGTGTTACAACACAAGAGACCCAGTACTTC.

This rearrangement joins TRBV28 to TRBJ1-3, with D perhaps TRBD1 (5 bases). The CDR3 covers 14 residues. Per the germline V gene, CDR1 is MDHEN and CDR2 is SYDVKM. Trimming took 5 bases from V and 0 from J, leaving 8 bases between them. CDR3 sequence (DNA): TGTGCCAGCAGTGTCAGGGTCTCTGGAAACACCATATATTTT. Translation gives CASSVRVSGNTIYF.

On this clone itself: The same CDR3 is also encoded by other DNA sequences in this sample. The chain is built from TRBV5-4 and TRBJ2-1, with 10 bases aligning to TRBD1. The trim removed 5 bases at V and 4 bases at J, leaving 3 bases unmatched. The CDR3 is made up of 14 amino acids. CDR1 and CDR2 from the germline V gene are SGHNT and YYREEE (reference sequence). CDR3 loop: CASSGGQGYNEQFF. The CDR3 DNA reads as TGTGCCAGCAGTGGGGGACAGGGGTACAATGAGCAGTTCTTC.

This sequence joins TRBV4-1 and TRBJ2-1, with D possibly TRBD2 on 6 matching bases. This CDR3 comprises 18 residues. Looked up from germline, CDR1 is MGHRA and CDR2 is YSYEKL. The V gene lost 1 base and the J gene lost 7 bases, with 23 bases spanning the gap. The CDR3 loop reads CASSQGPPLGGSYNEQFF. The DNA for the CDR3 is TGCGCCAGCAGCCAAGGGCCTCCATTGGGGGGATCTTATAATGAGCAGTTCTTC.

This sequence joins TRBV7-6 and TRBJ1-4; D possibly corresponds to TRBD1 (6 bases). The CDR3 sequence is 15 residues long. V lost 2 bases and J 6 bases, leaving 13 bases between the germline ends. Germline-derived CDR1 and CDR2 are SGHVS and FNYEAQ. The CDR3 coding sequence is TGTGCCAGCAGCTTACACGGGACAAAAGATGAAAAACTGTTTTTT. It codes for CASSLHGTKDEKLFF.

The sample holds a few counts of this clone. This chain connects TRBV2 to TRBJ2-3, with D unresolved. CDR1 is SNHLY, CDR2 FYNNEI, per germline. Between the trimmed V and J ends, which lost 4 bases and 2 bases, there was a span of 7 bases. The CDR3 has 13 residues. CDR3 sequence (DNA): TGTGCCAGCAGTGTGGCCTTCACAGATACGCAGTATTTT. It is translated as CASSVAFTDTQYF.

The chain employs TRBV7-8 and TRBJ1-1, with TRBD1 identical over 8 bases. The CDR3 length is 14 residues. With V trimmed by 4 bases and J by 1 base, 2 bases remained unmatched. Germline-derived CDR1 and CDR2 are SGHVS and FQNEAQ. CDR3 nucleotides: TGTGCCAGCAGCTGGGACAGGTCGAACACTGAAGCTTTCTTT. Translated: CASSWDRSNTEAFF.

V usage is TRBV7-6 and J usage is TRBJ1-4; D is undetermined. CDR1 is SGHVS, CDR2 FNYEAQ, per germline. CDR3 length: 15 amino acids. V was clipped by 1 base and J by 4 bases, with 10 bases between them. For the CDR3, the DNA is TGTGCCAGCAGCTTAGGTGCCTACTTTAATGAAAAACTGTTTTTT. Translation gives CASSLGAYFNEKLFF.

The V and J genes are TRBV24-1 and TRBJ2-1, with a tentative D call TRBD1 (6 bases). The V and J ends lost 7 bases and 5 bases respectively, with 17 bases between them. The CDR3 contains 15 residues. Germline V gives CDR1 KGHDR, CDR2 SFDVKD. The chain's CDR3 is CATRDNVGAHNEQFF. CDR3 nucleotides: TGTGCCACCAGGGACAATGTGGGGGCCCACAATGAGCAGTTCTTC.